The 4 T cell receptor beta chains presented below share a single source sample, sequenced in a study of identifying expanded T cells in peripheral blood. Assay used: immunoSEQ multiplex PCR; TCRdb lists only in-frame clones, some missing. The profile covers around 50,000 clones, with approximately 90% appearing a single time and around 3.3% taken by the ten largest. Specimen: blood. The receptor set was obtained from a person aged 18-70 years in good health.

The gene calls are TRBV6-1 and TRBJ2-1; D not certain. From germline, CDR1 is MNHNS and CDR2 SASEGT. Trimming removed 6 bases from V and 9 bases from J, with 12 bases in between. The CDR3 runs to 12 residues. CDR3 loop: CASSTNWGEQFF. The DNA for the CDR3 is TGTGCCAGCAGCACAAACTGGGGTGAGCAGTTCTTC.

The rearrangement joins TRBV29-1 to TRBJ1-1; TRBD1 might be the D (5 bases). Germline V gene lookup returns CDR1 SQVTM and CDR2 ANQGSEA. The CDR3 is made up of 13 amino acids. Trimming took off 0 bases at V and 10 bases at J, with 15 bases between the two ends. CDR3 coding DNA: TGCAGCGTTGAAGATTACCAGGGCGGTGGAGCTTTCTTT. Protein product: CSVEDYQGGGAFF.

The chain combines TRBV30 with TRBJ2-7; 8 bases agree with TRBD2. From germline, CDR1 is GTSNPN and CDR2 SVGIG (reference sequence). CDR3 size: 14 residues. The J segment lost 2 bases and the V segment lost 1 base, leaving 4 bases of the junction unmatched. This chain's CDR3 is CAWSDTSGAYEQYF. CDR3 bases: TGTGCCTGGAGTGATACTAGCGGCGCCTACGAGCAGTACTTC.

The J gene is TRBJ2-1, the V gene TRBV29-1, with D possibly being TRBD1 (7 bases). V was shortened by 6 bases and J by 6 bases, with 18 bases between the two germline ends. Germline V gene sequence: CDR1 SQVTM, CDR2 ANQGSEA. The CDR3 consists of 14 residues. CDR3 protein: CSVEGARDVNEQFF. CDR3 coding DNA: TGCAGCGTCGAGGGGGCGCGGGACGTCAATGAGCAGTTCTTC.